This T cell receptor beta chain was documented in a study of control samples from healthy donors and cancer patients (dated by TCRdb to the early 2020s). In regard to this clone: Its antigen is not yet known. No quality values exist for individual bases; no much larger clone is one base distant.

The V end loses 0 bases and the J end loses 3 bases, and a stretch of 10 bases separates them. Reading the germline V gene gives CDR1 MRHNA and CDR2 SNTAGT. Counted from cysteine to phenylalanine, this CDR3 has 15 amino acids. The retained sequence is limited to the CDR3, 45 bases, with the frame set at the first base. The protocol used for the library was the immunoSEQ multiplex PCR assay. Drawn from immuneACCESS, this table holds only the in-frame rearrangements with V and J called that TCRdb kept. Clones are partly lost; checked studies trace under half to an unresolved V gene and leave the rest unexplained. The sample table holds approximately 49,000 clones, of which around 85% were seen once. The ten largest clones take up about 2.7% of the sample.

The TCR was taken from a woman aged 45 to 65 with lung cancer. This chain joins TRBV6-4 to TRBJ2-3, and TRBD1 may be the D gene, going by 6 matching bases. The sample was PBMCs. The CDR3 region reads CASSDSTGTTDTQYF. The DNA is as follows: TGTGCCAGCAGTGACTCTACAGGGACAACAGATACGCAGTATTTT.